This T cell receptor (beta chain) came from a study of T cells after yellow fever vaccination. The CDR3 has 11 amino acids. The ends were cut back, 6 bases at V and 4 bases at J, with 4 bases in the middle. This clonotype was seen a handful of times. Antigen: not known. TCRdb itself ran the 5' RACE reads through MiXCR, one entry per CDR3 protein. The repertoire holds more than 350,000 distinct CDR3 sequences, with roughly 10% as singletons. Study outcomes and limitations: Reappearance after the booster was observed for most primary-vaccination clones (roughly 95% CD4, just over 85% CD8).

The source was PBMCs, collected on the day of the first yellow fever vaccination. The receptor was derived from a man aged 18 to 29 who received the YFV17D yellow fever vaccine. V and J are TRBV12-3 or TRBV12-4 and TRBJ1-3, with no clear D. CDR3 loop: CASSEGNTIYF. Here the CDR3 DNA reads TGTGCCAGCAGCGAAGGAAACACCATATATTTT.